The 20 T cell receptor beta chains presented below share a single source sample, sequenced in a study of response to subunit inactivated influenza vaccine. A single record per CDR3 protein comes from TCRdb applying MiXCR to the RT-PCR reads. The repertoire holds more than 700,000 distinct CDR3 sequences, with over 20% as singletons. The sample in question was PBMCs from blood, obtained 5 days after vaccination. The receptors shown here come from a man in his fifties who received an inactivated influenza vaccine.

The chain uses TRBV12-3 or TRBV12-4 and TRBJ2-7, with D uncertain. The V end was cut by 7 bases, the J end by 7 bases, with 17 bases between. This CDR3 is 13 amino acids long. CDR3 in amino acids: CASTQPGLNEQYF. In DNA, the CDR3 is TGTGCCAGCACCCAACCGGGTTTGAATGAGCAGTACTTC.

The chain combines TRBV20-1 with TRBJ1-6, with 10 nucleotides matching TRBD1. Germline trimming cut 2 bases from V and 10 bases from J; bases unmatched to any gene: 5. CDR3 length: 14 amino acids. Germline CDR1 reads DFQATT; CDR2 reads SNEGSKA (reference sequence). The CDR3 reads CSARSGTGVSPLHF. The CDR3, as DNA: TGCAGTGCTAGATCCGGGACAGGGGTCTCACCCCTCCACTTT.

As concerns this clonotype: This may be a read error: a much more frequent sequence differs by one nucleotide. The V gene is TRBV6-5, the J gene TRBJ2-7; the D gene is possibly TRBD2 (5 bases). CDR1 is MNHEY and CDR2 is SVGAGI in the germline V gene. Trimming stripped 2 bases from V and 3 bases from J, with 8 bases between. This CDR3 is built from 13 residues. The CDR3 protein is CASSYVSGYEQYF. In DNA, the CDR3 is TGTGCCAGCAGTTACGTCAGCGGCTACGAGCAGTACTTC.

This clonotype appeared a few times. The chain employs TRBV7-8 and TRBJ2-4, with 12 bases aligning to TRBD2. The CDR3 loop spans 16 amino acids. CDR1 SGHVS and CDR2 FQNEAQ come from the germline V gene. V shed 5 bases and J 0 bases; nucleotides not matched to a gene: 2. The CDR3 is CASSLLAGGAKNIQYF. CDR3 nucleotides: TGTGCCAGCAGCCTACTAGCGGGGGGAGCCAAAAACATTCAGTACTTC.

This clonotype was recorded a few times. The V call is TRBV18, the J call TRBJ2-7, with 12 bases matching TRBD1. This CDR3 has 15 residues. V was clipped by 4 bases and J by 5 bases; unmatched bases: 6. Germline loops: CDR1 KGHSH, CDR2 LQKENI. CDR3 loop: CASSLPGTGGHEQYF. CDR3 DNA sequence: TGTGCCAGCTCACTTCCCGGGACAGGGGGCCACGAGCAGTACTTC. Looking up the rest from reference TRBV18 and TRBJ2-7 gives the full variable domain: NAGVMQNPRHLVRRRGQEARLRCSPMKGHSHVYWYRQLPEEGLKFMVYLQKENIIDESGMPKERFSAEFPKEGPSILRIQQVVRGDSAAYFCASSLPGTGGHEQYFGPGTRLTVT.

In DNA form, the CDR3 reads TGTGCCAGCAGCTTATTGAACCGCGAGCAGTACTTC. Translated, it gives CASSLLNREQYF. The V call is TRBV7-6, the J call TRBJ2-7; D unclear. This CDR3 is 12 amino acids long. CDR1 and CDR2 (germline): SGHVS, FNYEAQ. The V end was cut by 2 bases, the J end by 6 bases, with 8 bases between.

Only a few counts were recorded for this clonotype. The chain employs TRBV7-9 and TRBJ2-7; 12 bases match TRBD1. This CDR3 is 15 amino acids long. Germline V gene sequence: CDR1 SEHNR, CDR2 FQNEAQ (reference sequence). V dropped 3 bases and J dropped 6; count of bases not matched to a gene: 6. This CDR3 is CASSFPGQGAIEQYF. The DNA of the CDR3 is TGTGCCAGCAGCTTCCCGGGACAGGGGGCGATCGAGCAGTACTTC.

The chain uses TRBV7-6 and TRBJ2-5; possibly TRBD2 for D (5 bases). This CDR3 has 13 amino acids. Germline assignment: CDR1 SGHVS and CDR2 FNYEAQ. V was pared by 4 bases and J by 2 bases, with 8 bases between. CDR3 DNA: TGTGCCAGCAGCTGGAGAGGGCAAGAGACCCAGTACTTC. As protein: CASSWRGQETQYF.

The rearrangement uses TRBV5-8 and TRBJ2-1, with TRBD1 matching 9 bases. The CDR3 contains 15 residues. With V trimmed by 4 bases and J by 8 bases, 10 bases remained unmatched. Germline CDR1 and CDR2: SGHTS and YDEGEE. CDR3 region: CASSTGTGSEDEQFF. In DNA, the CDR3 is TGTGCCAGCAGCACCGGGACAGGGTCTGAGGATGAGCAGTTCTTC.

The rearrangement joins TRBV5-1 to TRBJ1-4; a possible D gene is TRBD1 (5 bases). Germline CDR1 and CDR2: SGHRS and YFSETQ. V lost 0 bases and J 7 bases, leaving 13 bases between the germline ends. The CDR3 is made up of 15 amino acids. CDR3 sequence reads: CASSLAPEGLEKLFF. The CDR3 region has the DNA TGCGCCAGCAGCTTGGCGCCGGAGGGACTTGAAAAACTGTTTTTT.

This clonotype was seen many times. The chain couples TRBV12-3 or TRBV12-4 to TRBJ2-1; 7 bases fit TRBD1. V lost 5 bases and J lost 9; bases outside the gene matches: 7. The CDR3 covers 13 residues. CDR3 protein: CASSPGGNGEQFF. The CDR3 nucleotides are TGTGCCAGCAGTCCAGGGGGAAACGGTGAGCAGTTCTTC.

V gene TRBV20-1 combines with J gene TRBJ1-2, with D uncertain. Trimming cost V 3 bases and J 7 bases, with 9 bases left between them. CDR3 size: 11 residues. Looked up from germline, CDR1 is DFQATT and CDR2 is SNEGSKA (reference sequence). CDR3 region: CSASREGGYTF. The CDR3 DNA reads TGCAGTGCTAGCCGGGAGGGTGGCTACACCTTC.

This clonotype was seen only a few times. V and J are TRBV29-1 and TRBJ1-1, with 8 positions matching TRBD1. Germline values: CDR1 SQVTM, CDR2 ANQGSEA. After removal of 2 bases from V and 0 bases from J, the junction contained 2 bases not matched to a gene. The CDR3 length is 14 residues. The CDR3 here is CSVEPGGLNTEAFF. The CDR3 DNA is TGCAGCGTTGAACCAGGGGGCTTGAACACTGAAGCTTTCTTT.

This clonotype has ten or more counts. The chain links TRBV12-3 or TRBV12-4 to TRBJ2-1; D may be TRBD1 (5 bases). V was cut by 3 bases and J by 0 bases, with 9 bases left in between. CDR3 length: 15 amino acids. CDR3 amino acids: CASSFGDSSYNEQFF. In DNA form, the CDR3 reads TGTGCCAGCAGTTTTGGAGACAGCTCCTACAATGAGCAGTTCTTC.

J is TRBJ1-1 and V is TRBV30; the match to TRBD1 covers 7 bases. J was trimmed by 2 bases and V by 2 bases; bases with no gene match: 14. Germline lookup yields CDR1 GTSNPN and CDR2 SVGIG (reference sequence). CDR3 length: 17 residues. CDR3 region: CAWSSKGAPSRNTEAFF. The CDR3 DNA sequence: TGTGCCTGGAGTTCGAAGGGGGCCCCGTCTCGTAACACTGAAGCTTTCTTT.

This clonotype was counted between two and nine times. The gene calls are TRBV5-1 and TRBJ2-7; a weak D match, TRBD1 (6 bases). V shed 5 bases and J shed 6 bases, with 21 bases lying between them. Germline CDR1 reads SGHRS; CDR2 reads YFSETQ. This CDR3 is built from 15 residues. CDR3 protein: CASRPECRDKSEQYF. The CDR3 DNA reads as TGCGCCAGCAGACCCGAATGCCGGGACAAGAGCGAGCAGTACTTC.

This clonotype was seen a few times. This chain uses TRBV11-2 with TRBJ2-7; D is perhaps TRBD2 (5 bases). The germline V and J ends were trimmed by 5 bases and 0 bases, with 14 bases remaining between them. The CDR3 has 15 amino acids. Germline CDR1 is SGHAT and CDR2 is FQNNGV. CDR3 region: CASSPRRTHSYEQYF. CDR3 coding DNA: TGTGCCAGCAGCCCCCGGAGGACCCACTCCTACGAGCAGTACTTC.

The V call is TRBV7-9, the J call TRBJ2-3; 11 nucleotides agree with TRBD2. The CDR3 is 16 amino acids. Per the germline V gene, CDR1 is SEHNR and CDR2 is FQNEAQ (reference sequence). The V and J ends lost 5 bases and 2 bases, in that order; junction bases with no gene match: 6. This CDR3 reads CASSPLGLADTDTQYF. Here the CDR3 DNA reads TGTGCCAGCAGCCCACTGGGACTAGCGGACACAGATACGCAGTATTTT.

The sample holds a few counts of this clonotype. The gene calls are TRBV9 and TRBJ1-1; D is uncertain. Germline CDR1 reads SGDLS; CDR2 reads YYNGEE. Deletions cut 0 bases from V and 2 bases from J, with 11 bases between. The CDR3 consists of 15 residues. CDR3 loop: CASSVGSLDNTEAFF. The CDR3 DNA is TGTGCCAGCAGCGTAGGCTCTCTTGATAACACTGAAGCTTTCTTT.

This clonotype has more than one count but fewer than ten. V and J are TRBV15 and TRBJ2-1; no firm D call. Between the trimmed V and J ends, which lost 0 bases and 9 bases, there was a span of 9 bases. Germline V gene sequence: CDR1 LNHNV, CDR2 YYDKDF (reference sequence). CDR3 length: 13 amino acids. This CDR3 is CATSRDEAAEQFF. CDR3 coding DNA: TGTGCCACCAGCAGAGATGAGGCAGCTGAGCAGTTCTTC.